The clone carrying this T cell receptor (beta chain) was found once. V lost 6 bases to trimming and J lost 0 bases; unmatched junction nucleotides: 3. This CDR3 has 14 residues. Germline values: CDR1 MNHNS, CDR2 SASEGT. This sample is part of a study of CD4 and CD8 cells across lung adenocarcinoma regions. Donors had localized lung adenocarcinoma, a non-small cell lung cancer. TCRdb ran MiXCR on the PCR reads and lists one entry per CDR3 protein. The sample carries approximately 2,500 distinct CDR3 sequences, 40% to 65% recorded once. The rearrangement joins TRBV6-1 to TRBJ2-3; TRBD1 matches 7 bases. The origin of this receptor is a female donor with lung adenocarcinoma. The CD4 and CD8 labels of this study may be unreliable. The specimen was CD4+ T cells from the center of a lung tumor. The CDR3 is CASRDRTSTDTQYF. In DNA, the CDR3 is TGTGCCAGCAGGGACAGGACGAGCACAGATACGCAGTATTTT.